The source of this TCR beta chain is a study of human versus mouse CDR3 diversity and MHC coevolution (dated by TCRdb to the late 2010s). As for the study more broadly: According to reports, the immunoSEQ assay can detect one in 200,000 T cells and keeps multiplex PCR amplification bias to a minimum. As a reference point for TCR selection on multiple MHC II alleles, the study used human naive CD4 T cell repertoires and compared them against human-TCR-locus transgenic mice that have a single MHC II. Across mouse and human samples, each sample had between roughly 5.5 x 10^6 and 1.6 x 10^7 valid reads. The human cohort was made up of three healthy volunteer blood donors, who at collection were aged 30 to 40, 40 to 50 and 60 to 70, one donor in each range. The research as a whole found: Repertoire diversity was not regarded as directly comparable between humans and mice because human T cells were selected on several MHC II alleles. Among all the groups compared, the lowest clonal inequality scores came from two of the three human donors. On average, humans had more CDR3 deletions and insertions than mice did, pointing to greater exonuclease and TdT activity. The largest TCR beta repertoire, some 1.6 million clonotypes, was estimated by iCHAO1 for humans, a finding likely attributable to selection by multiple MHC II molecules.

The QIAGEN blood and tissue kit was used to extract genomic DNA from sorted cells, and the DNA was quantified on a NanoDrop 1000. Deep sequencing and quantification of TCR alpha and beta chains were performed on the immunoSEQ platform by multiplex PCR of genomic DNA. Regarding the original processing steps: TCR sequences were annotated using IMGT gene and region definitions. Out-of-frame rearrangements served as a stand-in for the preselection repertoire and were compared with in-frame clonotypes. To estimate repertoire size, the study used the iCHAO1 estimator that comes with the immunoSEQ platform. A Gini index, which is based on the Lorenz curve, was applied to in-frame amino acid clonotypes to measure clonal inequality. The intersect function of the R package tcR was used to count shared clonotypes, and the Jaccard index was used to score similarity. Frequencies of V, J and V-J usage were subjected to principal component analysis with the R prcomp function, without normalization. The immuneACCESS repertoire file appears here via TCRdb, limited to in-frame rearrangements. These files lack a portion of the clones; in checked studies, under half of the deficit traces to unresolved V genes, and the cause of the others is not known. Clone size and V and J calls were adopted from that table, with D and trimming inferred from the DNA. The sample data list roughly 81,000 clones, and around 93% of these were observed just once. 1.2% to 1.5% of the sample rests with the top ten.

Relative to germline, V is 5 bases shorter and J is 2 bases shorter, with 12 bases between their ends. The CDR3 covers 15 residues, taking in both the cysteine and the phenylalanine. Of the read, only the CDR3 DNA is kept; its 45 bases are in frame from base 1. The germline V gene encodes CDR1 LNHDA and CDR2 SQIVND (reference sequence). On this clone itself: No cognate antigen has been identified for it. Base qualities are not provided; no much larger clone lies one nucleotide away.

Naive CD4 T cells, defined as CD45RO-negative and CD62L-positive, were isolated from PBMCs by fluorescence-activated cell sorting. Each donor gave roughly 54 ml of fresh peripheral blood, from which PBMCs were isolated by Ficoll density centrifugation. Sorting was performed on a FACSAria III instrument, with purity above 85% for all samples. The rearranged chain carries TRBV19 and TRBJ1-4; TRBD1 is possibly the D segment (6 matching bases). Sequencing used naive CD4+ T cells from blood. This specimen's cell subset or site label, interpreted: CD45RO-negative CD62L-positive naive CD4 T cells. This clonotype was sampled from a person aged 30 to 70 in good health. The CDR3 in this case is CASSYPGATNEKLFF. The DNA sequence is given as TGTGCCAGTAGTTACCCAGGGGCGACTAATGAAAAACTGTTTTTT.